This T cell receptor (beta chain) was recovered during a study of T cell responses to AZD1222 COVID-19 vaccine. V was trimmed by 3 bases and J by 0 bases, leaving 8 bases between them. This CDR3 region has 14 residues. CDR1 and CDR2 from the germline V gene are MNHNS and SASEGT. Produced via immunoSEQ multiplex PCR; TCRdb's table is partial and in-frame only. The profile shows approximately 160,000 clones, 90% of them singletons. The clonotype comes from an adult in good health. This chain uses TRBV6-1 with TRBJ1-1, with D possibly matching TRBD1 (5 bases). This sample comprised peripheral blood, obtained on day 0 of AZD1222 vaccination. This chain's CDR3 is CASSETVLNTEAFF. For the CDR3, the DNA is TGTGCCAGCAGTGAGACAGTTTTGAACACTGAAGCTTTCTTT.